Listed below are T cell receptor beta chains from one sample, sequenced in a study of shared clonotypes between healthy human individuals. Measured with immunoSEQ multiplex PCR; TCRdb has only the in-frame clones, and not every one. The repertoire holds roughly 700,000 clones, with approximately 79% as singletons. Sequencing used memory CD4+ T cells sorted from blood. These receptors were collected from a woman aged 25 to 45 in good health. CDR3s include the opening cysteine and the closing phenylalanine or tryptophan. Each record gives: V gene, clone size, CDR3 protein. The size of a clone is reported for some rows only, either as once, few or many, or as a class for expanded clones.

TRBV5-1 . CASSQQSDNEQFF
TRBV15 . CATSRDGTEYQPQHF
TRBV7-9 . CASSSKTGENTQYF
TRBV5-1 . CASSTPTSETDTQYF
TRBV29-1 . CSVEVVAWRGELFF
TRBV18 . CASSAGGDQPQHF
TRBV28 . CASSGLGAGSNQPQHF
TRBV25-1 . CASSESGAQYF
TRBV6-1 . CASSERSSGANVLTF
TRBV7-9 once CASSLQPYEQYF
TRBV2 . CASTTGTGRYEQYF
TRBV7-7 . CASSLEGLAGSGEQFF
TRBV4-1 . CASSPGTAENTEAFF
TRBV28 . CASSLRGSADTQYF
TRBV18 . CASSPSGETQYF